The 8 T cell receptor beta chains in this list originate from one sample, sequenced in a study of early T cells in non-severe SARS-CoV-2 infection. TCRdb passed the 5' RACE reads through MiXCR, listing each CDR3 protein once. The profile shows about 66,000 distinct CDR3 sequences, around 20% of them singletons. Sequenced material: whole blood, taken at baseline. The receptors were gathered from an adult who was a healthcare worker with PCR-confirmed SARS-CoV-2 infection or an uninfected control (not recorded which).

The chain joins TRBV11-2 to TRBJ1-6, with D unclear. Per germline, CDR1 SGHAT and CDR2 FQNNGV. The V and J ends lost 6 bases and 6 bases respectively, with 12 bases between them. This CDR3 has 14 amino acids. CDR3 nucleotide sequence: TGTGCCAGCAGTACTGCTACTACTAATTCACCCCTCCACTTT. It is translated as CASSTATTNSPLHF.

The chain uses TRBV12-3 or TRBV12-4 and TRBJ2-1, with D possibly being TRBD2 (6 bases). The V end lost 5 bases, the J end lost 4 bases, and 18 bases lay between the germline ends. The length of the CDR3 is 16 residues. The chain's CDR3 is CASSPNSLGGYNEQFF. The CDR3 region has the DNA TGTGCCAGCAGTCCCAACTCCCTAGGAGGGTACAATGAGCAGTTCTTC.

This clonotype was counted ten times or more. The rearrangement links TRBV18 to TRBJ1-1; TRBD1 might be the D (5 bases). V was pared by 6 bases and J by 1 base, with 15 bases between. This CDR3 region has 15 residues. The germline CDR1 and CDR2 sequences are KGHSH and LQKENI. The chain's CDR3 is CASSQGYTENTEAFF. In DNA, the CDR3 is TGTGCCAGCTCCCAGGGATACACCGAGAACACTGAAGCTTTCTTT.

The chain couples TRBV7-3 to TRBJ2-1; the match to TRBD2 covers 9 bases. V lost 1 base and J lost 8; bases outside the gene matches: 3. Germline CDR1 is SGHTA and CDR2 is FQGTGA. This CDR3 is built from 14 residues. The CDR3 DNA sequence: TGTGCCAGCAGCTTAATGGGGACTAGCTATGAGCAGTTCTTC. Protein sequence: CASSLMGTSYEQFF.

This clonotype was recorded a few times. V gene TRBV28 combines with J gene TRBJ2-3, with a possible D match to TRBD2 (6 bases). CDR1 is MDHEN and CDR2 is SYDVKM in the germline V gene. Trimming took off 2 bases at V and 2 bases at J, with 11 bases between the two ends. The CDR3 extends over 15 amino acids. CDR3 residues: CASSLRGRLTDTQYF. In DNA form, the CDR3 reads TGTGCCAGCAGTTTACGGGGGAGGCTCACAGATACGCAGTATTTT.

There are a few counts of this clonotype. The chain recombines TRBV18 with TRBJ2-3, with D unresolved. CDR3 length equals 13 residues. V dropped 6 bases and J dropped 6 bases, with 13 bases sitting between them. CDR1 and CDR2 (germline): KGHSH, LQKENI. The DNA for the CDR3 is TGTGCCAGCTCGCCCCGTCTTGAGGATACGCAGTATTTT. Amino acid sequence: CASSPRLEDTQYF.

This clonotype occurred a few times. The chain couples TRBV12-3 or TRBV12-4 to TRBJ1-2; D is unclear. CDR3 length: 12 amino acids. Trimming removed 1 base at V and 6 bases at J, with 6 bases between. The DNA of the CDR3 is TGTGCCAGCAGTTTAGGTTGGAATGGCTACACCTTC. Translated, it gives CASSLGWNGYTF.

There are a few counts of this clonotype. This chain joins TRBV5-4 and TRBJ2-3; tentative D call: TRBD2 (6 bases). V gave up 3 bases and J gave up 0 bases, with 11 bases separating them. The CDR3 is 15 residues long. Looked up from germline, CDR1 is SGHNT and CDR2 is YYREEE (reference sequence). CDR3 sequence (DNA): TGTGCCAGCAGCTCCGGGGGACCGAGCACAGATACGCAGTATTTT. This encodes CASSSGGPSTDTQYF.